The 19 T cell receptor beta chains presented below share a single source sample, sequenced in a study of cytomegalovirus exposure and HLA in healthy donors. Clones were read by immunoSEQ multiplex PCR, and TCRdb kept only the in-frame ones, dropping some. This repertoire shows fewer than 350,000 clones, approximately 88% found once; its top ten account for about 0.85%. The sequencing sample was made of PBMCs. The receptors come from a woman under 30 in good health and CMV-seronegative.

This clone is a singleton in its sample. CDR3 residues: CASSENRGAYNEQFF. CDR3 bases: TGTGCCAGCAGTGAAAACAGGGGGGCCTACAATGAGCAGTTCTTC. The V and J genes are TRBV2 and TRBJ2-1; 8 nucleotides match TRBD1. The CDR3 is made up of 15 amino acids. Germline assignment: CDR1 SNHLY and CDR2 FYNNEI. J lost 2 bases, V lost 2 bases, and 2 bases had no gene match.

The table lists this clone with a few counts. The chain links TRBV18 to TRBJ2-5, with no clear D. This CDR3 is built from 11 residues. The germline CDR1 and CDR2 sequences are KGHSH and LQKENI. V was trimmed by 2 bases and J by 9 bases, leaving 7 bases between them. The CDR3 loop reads CASSPSMAQYF. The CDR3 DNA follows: TGTGCCAGCTCACCATCTATGGCCCAGTACTTC.

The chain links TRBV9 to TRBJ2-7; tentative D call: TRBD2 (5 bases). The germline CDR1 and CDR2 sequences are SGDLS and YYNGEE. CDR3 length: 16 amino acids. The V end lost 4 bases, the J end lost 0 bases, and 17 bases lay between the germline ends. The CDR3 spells CASSTLLVRSSYEQYF. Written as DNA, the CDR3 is TGTGCCAGCAGCACCCTACTAGTTCGCAGCTCCTACGAGCAGTACTTC.

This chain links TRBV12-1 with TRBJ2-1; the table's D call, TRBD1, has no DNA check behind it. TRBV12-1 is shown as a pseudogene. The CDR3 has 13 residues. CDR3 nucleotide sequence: TGTGCCAGCAGCTTTGCCCGAGGGGGTGAGCAGTTCTTC. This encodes CASSFARGGEQFF.

This CDR3 is CASSYNGNSPLHF. The CDR3 region has the DNA TGTGCCAGCAGTTACAACGGTAATTCACCCCTCCACTTT. The gene calls are TRBV6-6 and TRBJ1-6; D gene uncertain. The length of the CDR3 is 13 residues. V shed 2 bases and J shed 6 bases, with 5 bases lying between them. Germline loops: CDR1 MNHNY, CDR2 SVGAGI (reference sequence).

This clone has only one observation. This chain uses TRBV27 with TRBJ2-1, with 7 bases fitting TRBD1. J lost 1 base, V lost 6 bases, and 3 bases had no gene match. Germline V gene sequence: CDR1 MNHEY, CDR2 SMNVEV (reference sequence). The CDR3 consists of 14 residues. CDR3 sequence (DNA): TGTGCCAGCAGGACAGGGCTGTCCTACAATGAGCAGTTCTTC. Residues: CASRTGLSYNEQFF.

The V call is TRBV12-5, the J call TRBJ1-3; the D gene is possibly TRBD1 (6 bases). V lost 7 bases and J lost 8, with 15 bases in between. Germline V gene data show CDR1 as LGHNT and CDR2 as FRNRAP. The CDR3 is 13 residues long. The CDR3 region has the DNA TGTGCTAGTGCGGGCTGGTCAGGGGACACCATATATTTT. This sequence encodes CASAGWSGDTIYF.

This chain's CDR3 is CASSQATGEETQYF. CDR3 DNA: TGCGCCAGCAGCCAAGCCACGGGAGAAGAGACCCAGTACTTC. This rearrangement joins TRBV4-1 to TRBJ2-5; perhaps TRBD2 as D (6 bases). CDR1 and CDR2 from the germline V gene are MGHRA and YSYEKL. The CDR3 sequence is 14 residues long. V lost 1 base, J lost 3 bases, and 9 bases lay in between.

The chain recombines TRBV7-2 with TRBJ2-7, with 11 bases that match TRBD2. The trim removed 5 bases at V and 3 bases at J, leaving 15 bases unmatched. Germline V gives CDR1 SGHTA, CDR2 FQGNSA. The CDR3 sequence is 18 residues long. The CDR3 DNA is TGTGCCAGCAGCCGAGGCGGACTAGCGGGTTTGGATGTCTACGAGCAGTACTTC. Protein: CASSRGGLAGLDVYEQYF.

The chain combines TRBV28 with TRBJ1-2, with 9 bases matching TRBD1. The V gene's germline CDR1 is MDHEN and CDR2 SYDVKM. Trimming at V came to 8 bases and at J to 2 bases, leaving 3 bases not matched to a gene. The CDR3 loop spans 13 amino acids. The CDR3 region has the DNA TGTGCCAGCGCCGGACAGGGGAACTATGGCTACACCTTC. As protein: CASAGQGNYGYTF.

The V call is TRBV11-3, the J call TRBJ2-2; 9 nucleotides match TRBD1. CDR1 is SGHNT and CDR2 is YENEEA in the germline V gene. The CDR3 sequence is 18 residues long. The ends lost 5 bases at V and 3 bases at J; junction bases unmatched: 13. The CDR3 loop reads CASSPGSGGQGYTGELFF. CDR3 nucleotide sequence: TGTGCCAGCAGCCCTGGCTCCGGAGGACAGGGGTACACCGGGGAGCTGTTTTTT.

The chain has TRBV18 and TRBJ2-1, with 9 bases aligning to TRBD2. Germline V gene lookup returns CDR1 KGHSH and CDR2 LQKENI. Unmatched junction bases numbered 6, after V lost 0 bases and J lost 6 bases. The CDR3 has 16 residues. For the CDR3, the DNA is TGTGCCAGCTCACCACCTAACGGGCGGGAGGGCAATGAGCAGTTCTTC. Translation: CASSPPNGREGNEQFF.

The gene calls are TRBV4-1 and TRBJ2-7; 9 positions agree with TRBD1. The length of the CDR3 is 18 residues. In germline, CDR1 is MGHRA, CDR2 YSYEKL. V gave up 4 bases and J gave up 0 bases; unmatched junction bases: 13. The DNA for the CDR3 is TGCGCCAGCAGCCTCCGGGACAGGGTGGTCACCAGCTCCTACGAGCAGTACTTC. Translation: CASSLRDRVVTSSYEQYF.

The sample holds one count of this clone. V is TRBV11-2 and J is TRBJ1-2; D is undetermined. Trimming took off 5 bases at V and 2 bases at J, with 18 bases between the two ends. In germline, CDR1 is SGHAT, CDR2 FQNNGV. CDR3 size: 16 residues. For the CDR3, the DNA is TGTGCCAGCAGCCCCATAACCCCAGGCCGGAACTATGGCTACACCTTC. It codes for CASSPITPGRNYGYTF.

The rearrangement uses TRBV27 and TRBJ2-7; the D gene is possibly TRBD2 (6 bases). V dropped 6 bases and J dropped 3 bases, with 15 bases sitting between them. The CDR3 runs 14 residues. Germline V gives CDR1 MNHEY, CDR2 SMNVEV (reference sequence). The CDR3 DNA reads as TGTGCCAGCAGCCCCCGGGGTAGCGGCTACGAGCAGTACTTC. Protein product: CASSPRGSGYEQYF.

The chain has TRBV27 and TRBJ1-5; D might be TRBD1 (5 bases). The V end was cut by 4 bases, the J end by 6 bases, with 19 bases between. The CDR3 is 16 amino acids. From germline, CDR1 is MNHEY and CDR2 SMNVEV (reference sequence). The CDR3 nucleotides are TGTGCCAGCAGTTCCGACCGGGACGGACTATCTCAGCCCCAGCATTTT. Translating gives CASSSDRDGLSQPQHF.

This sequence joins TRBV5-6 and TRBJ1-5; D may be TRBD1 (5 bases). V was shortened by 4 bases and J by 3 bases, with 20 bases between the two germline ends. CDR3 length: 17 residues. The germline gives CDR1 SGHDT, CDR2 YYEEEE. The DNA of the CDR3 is TGTGCCAGCAGCAGCACCGGGGCCGGGGGTTTCAATCAGCCCCAGCATTTT. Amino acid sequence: CASSSTGAGGFNQPQHF.

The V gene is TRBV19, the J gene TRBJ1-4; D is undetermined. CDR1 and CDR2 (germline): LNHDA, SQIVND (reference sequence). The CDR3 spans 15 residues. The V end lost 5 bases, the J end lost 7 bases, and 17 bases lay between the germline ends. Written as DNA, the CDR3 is TGTGCCAGTAGTCTCGCGCAGACACTTGGTGAAAAACTGTTTTTT. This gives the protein CASSLAQTLGEKLFF.

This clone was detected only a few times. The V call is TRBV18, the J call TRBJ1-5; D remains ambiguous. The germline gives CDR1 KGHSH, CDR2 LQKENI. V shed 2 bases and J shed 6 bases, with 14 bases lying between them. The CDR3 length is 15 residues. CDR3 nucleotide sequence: TGTGCCAGCTCACCAGGATTGGGGAGCGCTCAGCCCCAGCATTTT. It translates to CASSPGLGSAQPQHF. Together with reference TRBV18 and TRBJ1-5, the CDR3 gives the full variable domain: NAGVMQNPRHLVRRRGQEARLRCSPMKGHSHVYWYRQLPEEGLKFMVYLQKENIIDESGMPKERFSAEFPKEGPSILRIQQVVRGDSAAYFCASSPGLGSAQPQHFGDGTRLSIL.